The rows below give T cell receptor beta chains drawn from one sample of a study of shared clonotypes between healthy human individuals. TCRdb's copy holds only in-frame clones and misses some; the assay was immunoSEQ multiplex PCR. The repertoire holds roughly 2,300,000 clones, around 92% seen once, with 0.37% in the top ten. What was sequenced was naive CD4+ T cells from PBMCs. The receptors shown here come from a man younger than 30 in good health. Some clones in this sample may be carry-over from other donors' samples. Both conserved end residues are part of each CDR3. The D gene is left open where the match is weak. A row's size may be missing; if present it is once, few, many or a size class.

J gene	V gene	clone size	D gene	CDR3 protein	CDR3 DNA
TRBJ2-7	TRBV6-1	-	-	CASSVGGVPYEQYF	TGTGCCAGTTCAGTCGGGGGAGTCCCCTACGAGCAGTACTTC
TRBJ2-5	TRBV9	-	TRBD2	CASSVTSGRAETQYF	TGTGCCAGCAGTGTCACTAGCGGGAGGGCCGAGACCCAGTACTTC
TRBJ1-5	TRBV18	-	TRBD1	CASSPQGAGQPQHF	TGTGCCAGCTCACCACAGGGGGCCGGTCAGCCCCAGCATTTT
TRBJ1-2	TRBV30	-	-	CAWSWTGNYGYTF	TGTGCCTGGAGTTGGACCGGGAACTATGGCTACACCTTC
TRBJ2-7	TRBV7-8	-	-	CASSLVVAGSYEQYF	TGTGCCAGCAGCTTAGTAGTGGCGGGGTCCTACGAGCAGTACTTC
TRBJ1-6	TRBV4-3	-	-	CASSQWESNSPLHF	TGCGCCAGCAGCCAGTGGGAGTCAAATTCACCCCTCCACTTT
TRBJ2-5	TRBV5-1	-	TRBD2	CASSNAGTRQETQYF	TGCGCCAGCAGCAATGCAGGGACTAGACAAGAGACCCAGTACTTC
TRBJ2-6	TRBV7-2	-	-	CASSSAQGVPGANVLTF	TGTGCCAGCAGCTCAGCACAGGGAGTTCCTGGGGCCAACGTCCTGACTTTC
TRBJ2-1	TRBV2	-	TRBD1	CASSRYTGDNEQFF	TGTGCCAGCAGTAGATATACAGGGGACAATGAGCAGTTCTTC
TRBJ1-4	TRBV28	-	-	CASTTSEKLFF	TGTGCCAGCACCACATCCGAAAAACTGTTTTTT
TRBJ2-7	TRBV20-1	once	-	CSAAGPYEQYF	TGCAGTGCCGCGGGCCCCTACGAGCAGTACTTC
TRBJ2-3	TRBV10-3	-	-	CAISPGGHSDTQYF	TGTGCCATCAGTCCCGGGGGCCACTCGGATACGCAGTATTTT
TRBJ2-2	TRBV15	-	-	CATSRRPLGAGELFF	TGTGCCACCAGCAGACGCCCATTAGGCGCCGGGGAGCTGTTTTTT
TRBJ2-1	TRBV27	-	-	CASRVPDYNEQFF	TGTGCCAGCAGGGTTCCGGACTACAATGAGCAGTTCTTC
TRBJ2-3	TRBV5-4	-	-	CASSLVAADTQYF	TGTGCCAGCAGCTTGGTAGCCGCAGATACGCAGTATTTT
TRBJ1-2	TRBV18	-	-	CATQTRSNYGYTF	TGTGCCACCCAAACCAGGAGTAACTATGGCTACACCTTC
TRBJ2-2	TRBV10-2	-	-	CASTMGTGELFF	TGCGCCAGCACAATGGGTACCGGGGAGCTGTTTTTT
TRBJ2-5	TRBV5-1	-	TRBD2	CASSLAGAGETQYF	TGCGCCAGCAGCTTAGCGGGAGCCGGGGAGACCCAGTACTTC
TRBJ2-1	TRBV4-3	-	-	CASSQDSGLTGQFF	TGCGCCAGCAGCCAAGATTCTGGGTTGACAGGGCAGTTCTTC
TRBJ2-1	TRBV27	-	TRBD2	CASSLIAGGSFHEQFF	TGTGCCAGCAGTCTCATAGCGGGAGGGTCGTTCCATGAGCAGTTCTTC
TRBJ2-1	TRBV11-2	-	-	CASSLLNLYNEQFF	TGTGCCAGCAGCTTACTTAACCTCTACAATGAGCAGTTCTTC
TRBJ2-7	TRBV7-2	-	TRBD2	CASSSRGGTIPYEQYF	TGTGCCAGCAGCTCCCGAGGCGGGACTATACCCTACGAGCAGTACTTC
TRBJ2-1	TRBV7-4	-	-	CASSPERRGRPYNEQFF	TGTGCCAGCAGCCCCGAACGGAGAGGGAGGCCCTACAATGAGCAGTTCTTC
TRBJ2-7	TRBV6-1	-	TRBD2	CASSEIRTSGIVEQYF	TGTGCCAGCAGTGAAATTCGGACTAGCGGGATCGTCGAGCAGTACTTC
TRBJ2-7	TRBV2	-	-	CASRRIALSSYEQYF	TGTGCCAGCAGGAGGATAGCGCTTTCCTCCTACGAGCAGTACTTC
TRBJ2-7	TRBV6-6	-	-	CASSYSHEQYF	TGTGCCAGCAGTTACTCCCACGAGCAGTACTTC
TRBJ2-7	TRBV2	-	TRBD1	CASRPRGGTGATYEQYF	TGTGCCAGCAGACCCCGAGGGGGGACAGGGGCAACCTACGAGCAGTACTTC
TRBJ1-5	TRBV5-1	-	TRBD1	CASSRDRGNQPQHF	TGCGCCAGCAGCAGGGACAGGGGGAATCAGCCCCAGCATTTT
TRBJ2-1	TRBV11-3	-	-	CASSLDPENNEQFF	TGTGCCAGCAGCTTAGATCCCGAGAACAATGAGCAGTTCTTC
TRBJ2-1	TRBV5-1	once	-	CASSFSSRQNEQFF	TGCGCCAGCAGCTTTTCCTCCAGGCAAAATGAGCAGTTCTTC
TRBJ2-1	TRBV19	once	-	CASRRTARIYNEQFF	TGTGCCAGTAGGAGGACTGCGCGCATTTACAATGAGCAGTTCTTC
TRBJ1-2	TRBV30	-	TRBD1	CAWSKGQVASGYTF	TGTGCCTGGAGTAAGGGACAGGTCGCATCTGGCTACACCTTC
TRBJ1-1	TRBV9	few	TRBD1	CASTRTGGGEAFF	TGTGCCAGCACCCGGACAGGGGGGGGTGAAGCTTTCTTT
TRBJ2-3	TRBV25-1	-	TRBD2	CASSEVWLAGEGDTQYF	TGTGCCAGCAGTGAGGTTTGGCTAGCGGGAGAGGGAGATACGCAGTATTTT
TRBJ2-5	TRBV28	-	-	CASSLGRPIGTQYF	TGTGCCAGCAGTTTAGGACGGCCAATAGGGACCCAGTACTTC
TRBJ1-2	TRBV29-1	-	-	CSVGQILIYGYTF	TGCAGCGTTGGACAGATTCTCATTTATGGCTACACCTTC
TRBJ1-1	TRBV2	-	-	CASSLDLGVRNTEAFF	TGTGCCAGCAGCCTTGATTTGGGGGTTCGGAACACTGAAGCTTTCTTT
TRBJ1-1	TRBV7-3	-	-	CASSPSGLSEAFF	TGTGCCAGCAGCCCCTCAGGATTGTCGGAAGCTTTCTTT
TRBJ1-2	TRBV7-3	-	-	CASSLDLGCHGYTF	TGTGCCAGCAGCTTAGATTTGGGGTGCCATGGCTACACCTTC
TRBJ2-5	TRBV5-1	-	-	CASSLYSRETQYF	TGCGCCAGCAGCCTATACAGCAGGGAGACCCAGTACTTC
TRBJ2-3	TRBV27	-	TRBD2	CASSLGTRTDTQYF	TGTGCCAGCAGTTTGGGGACTAGGACAGATACGCAGTATTTT
TRBJ2-1	TRBV13	-	-	CASSPIERRSSYNEQFF	TGTGCCAGCAGTCCGATCGAGCGGAGGAGCTCCTACAATGAGCAGTTCTTC
TRBJ2-5	TRBV12-5	-	-	CASGLEETQYF	TGTGCTAGTGGTTTGGAAGAGACCCAGTACTTC
TRBJ1-1	TRBV28	-	-	CASSLGLRGANTEAFF	TGTGCCAGCAGTTTAGGGTTGAGGGGGGCGAACACTGAAGCTTTCTTT
TRBJ2-7	TRBV4-1	once	-	CASSQDPSGFYEQYF	TGCGCCAGCAGCCAAGATCCGAGCGGCTTCTACGAGCAGTACTTC
TRBJ2-5	TRBV10-1	-	-	CASSRTEQETQYF	TGCGCCAGCAGTCGGACAGAACAAGAGACCCAGTACTTC